This T cell receptor (beta chain) was sequenced for a study of blood T cell repertoires in COVID-19. Across the whole study: Sources were T cells, B-cell-depleted T cells, or PBMCs; the material itself was cDNA or gDNA.

Per the original methods: It was from reference gene primer amplification that nucleated cell counts were estimated. Sequencing was performed with immunoSEQ multiplex PCR; in TCRdb, only in-frame clones are kept and a portion is missing. That table supplies the V and J calls and clone size; D and trimming were determined from the DNA. The profile shows some 240,000 clones, roughly 76% of them singletons. A few counts support this clone. Distinct nucleotide sequences in the sample also encode this CDR3. The Seattle site enrolled patients during active infection and followed them longitudinally. Trimming took 6 bases from V and 4 from J, leaving 10 bases between them. The CDR3 covers 13 residues. CDR1 is KGHSH and CDR2 is LQKENI in the germline V gene.

The sequencing input was peripheral blood. V and J are TRBV18 and TRBJ1-5; D remains unclear. The clonotype was recovered from a woman of 80 years or more with COVID-19, enrolled during active disease. The CDR3 spells CASSPEGNQPQHF. CDR3 sequence (DNA): TGTGCCAGCTCCCCCGAGGGTAATCAGCCCCAGCATTTT.